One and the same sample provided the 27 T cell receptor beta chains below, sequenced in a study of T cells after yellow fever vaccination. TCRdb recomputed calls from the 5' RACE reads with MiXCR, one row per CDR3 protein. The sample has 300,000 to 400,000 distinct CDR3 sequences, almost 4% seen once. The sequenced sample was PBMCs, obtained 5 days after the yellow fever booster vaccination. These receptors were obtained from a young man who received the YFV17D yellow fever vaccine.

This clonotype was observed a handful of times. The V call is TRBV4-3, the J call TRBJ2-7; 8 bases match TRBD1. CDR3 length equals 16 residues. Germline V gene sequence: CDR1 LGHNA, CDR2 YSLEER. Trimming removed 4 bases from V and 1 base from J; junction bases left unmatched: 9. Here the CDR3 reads CASSLSQGALSYEQYF. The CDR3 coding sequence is TGCGCCAGCAGCCTAAGTCAGGGGGCTCTTTCCTACGAGCAGTACTTC.

CDR3 protein: CATSALGEQYV. CDR3 nucleotides: TGTGCCACCAGTGCTTTAGGCGAGCAGTACGTC. The genes are TRBV24-1 and TRBJ2-7; D ambiguous. CDR1 is KGHDR, CDR2 SFDVKD, per germline. The germline V and J ends were trimmed by 5 bases and 6 bases, with 7 bases remaining between them. This CDR3 spans 11 amino acids.

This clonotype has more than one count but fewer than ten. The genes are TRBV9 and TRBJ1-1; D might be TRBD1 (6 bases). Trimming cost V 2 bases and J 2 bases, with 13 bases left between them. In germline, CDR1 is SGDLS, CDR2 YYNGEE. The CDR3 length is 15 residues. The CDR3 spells CASSVDLGGNTEAFF. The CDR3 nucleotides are TGTGCCAGCAGCGTCGATTTGGGGGGCAACACTGAAGCTTTCTTT.

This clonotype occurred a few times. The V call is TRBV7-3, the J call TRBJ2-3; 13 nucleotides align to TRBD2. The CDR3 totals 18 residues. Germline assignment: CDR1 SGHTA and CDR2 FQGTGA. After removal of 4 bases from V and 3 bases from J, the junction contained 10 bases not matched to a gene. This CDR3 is CASSSGLAGPVSTDTQYF. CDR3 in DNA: TGTGCCAGCAGCTCGGGACTAGCGGGGCCAGTGAGTACAGATACGCAGTATTTT. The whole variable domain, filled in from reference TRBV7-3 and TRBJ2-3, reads GAGVSQTPSNKVTEKGKYVELRCDPISGHTALYWYRQSLGQGPEFLIYFQGTGAADDSGLPNDRFFAVRPEGSVSTLKIQRTERGDSAVYLCASSSGLAGPVSTDTQYFGPGTRLTVL.

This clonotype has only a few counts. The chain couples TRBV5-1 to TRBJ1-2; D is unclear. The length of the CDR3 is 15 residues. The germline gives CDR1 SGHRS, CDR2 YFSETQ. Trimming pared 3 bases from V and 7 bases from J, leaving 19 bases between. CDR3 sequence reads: CASSSATSDGAGYTF. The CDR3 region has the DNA TGCGCCAGCAGCTCCGCCACTTCCGACGGCGCTGGCTACACCTTC.

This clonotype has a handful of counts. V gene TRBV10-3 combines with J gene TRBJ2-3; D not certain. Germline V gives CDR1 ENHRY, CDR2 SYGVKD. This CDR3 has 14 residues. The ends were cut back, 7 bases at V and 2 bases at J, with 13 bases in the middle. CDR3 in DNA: TGTGCCATCAAAAGTTGGAGCAACACAGATACGCAGTATTTT. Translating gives CAIKSWSNTDTQYF.

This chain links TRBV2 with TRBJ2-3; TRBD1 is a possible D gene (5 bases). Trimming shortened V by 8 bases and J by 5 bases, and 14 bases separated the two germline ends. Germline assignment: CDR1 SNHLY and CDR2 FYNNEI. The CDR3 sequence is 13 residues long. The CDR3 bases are TGTGCCAGCGGGGCGCCAGGTGAAGATACGCAGTATTTT. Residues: CASGAPGEDTQYF.

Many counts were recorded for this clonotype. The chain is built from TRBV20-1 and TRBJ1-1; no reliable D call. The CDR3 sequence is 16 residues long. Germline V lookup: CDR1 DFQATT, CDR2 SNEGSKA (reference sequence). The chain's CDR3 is CSAGSAGGSVGTEAFF. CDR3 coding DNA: TGCAGCGCAGGATCGGCAGGCGGTTCGGTGGGCACTGAAGCTTTCTTT.

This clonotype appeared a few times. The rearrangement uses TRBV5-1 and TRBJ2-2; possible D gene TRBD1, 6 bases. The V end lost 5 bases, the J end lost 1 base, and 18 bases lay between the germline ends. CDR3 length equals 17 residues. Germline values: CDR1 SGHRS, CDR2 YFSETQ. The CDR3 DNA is TGCGCCAGCAGGCTCCAGGGGACCATAAGGAACACCGGGGAGCTGTTTTTT. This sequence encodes CASRLQGTIRNTGELFF.

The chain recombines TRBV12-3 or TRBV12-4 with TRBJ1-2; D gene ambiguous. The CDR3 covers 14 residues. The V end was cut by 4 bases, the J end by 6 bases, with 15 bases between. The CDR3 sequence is CASSSLRALDGYTF. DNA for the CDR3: TGTGCCAGCAGTTCCCTCCGGGCACTGGATGGCTACACCTTC.

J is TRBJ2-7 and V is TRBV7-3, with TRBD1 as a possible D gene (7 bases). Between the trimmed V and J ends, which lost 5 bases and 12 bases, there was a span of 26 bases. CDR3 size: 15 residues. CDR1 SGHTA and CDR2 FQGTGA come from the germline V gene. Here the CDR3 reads CASSEGRDRPTNLYV. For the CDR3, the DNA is TGTGCCAGCAGCGAAGGGCGGGACAGACCTACGAATCTGTACGTC.

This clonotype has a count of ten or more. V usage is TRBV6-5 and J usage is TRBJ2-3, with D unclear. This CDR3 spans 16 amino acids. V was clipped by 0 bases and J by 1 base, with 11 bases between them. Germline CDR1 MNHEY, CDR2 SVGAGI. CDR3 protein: CASSYSGYDGTDTQYF. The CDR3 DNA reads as TGTGCCAGCAGTTACTCCGGGTATGATGGCACAGATACGCAGTATTTT.

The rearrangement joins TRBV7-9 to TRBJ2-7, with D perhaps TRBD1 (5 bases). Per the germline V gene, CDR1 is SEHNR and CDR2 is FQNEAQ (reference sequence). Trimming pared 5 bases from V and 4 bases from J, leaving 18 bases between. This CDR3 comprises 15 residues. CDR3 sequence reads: CASSRVRYDSYEQYF. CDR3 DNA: TGTGCCAGCAGCCGGGTACGCTACGACAGTTACGAGCAGTACTTC.

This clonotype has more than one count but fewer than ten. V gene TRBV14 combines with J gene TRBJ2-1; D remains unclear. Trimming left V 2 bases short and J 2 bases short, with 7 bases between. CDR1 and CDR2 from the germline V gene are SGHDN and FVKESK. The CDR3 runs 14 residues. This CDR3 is CASSQYGTYNEQFF. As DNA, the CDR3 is TGTGCCAGCAGCCAATACGGTACCTACAATGAGCAGTTCTTC.

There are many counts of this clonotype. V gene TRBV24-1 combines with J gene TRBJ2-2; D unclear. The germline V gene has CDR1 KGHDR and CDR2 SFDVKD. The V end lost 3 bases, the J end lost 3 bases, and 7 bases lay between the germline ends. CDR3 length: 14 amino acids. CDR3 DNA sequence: TGTGCCACCAGTGATGTGAGGTACACCGGGGAGCTGTTTTTT. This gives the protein CATSDVRYTGELFF.

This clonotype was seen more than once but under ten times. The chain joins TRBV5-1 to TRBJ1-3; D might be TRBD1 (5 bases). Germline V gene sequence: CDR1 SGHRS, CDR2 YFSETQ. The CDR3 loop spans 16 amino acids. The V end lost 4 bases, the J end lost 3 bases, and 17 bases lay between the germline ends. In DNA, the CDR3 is TGCGCCAGCAGCGGACGATCCGGGGCCGGTGGAAACACCATATATTTT. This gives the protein CASSGRSGAGGNTIYF.

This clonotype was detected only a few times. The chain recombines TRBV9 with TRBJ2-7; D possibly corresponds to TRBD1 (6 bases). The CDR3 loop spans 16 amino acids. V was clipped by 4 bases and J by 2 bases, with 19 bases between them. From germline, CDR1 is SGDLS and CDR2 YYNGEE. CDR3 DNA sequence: TGTGCCAGCAGCCCCCAGGGGAGACAGGTGACCTACGAGCAGTACTTC. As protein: CASSPQGRQVTYEQYF.

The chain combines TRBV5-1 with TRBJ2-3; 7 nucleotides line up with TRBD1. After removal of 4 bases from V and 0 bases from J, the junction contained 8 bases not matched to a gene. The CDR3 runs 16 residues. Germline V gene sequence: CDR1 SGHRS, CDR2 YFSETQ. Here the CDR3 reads CASSGIGQDSTDTQYF. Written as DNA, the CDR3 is TGCGCCAGCAGCGGAATTGGACAGGATAGCACAGATACGCAGTATTTT.

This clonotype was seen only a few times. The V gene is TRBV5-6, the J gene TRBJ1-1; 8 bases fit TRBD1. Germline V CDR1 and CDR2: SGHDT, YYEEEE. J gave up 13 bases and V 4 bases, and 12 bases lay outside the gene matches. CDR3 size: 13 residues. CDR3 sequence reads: CASSNTGQVKGFF. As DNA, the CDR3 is TGTGCCAGCAGCAATACGGGACAGGTTAAGGGTTTCTTT.

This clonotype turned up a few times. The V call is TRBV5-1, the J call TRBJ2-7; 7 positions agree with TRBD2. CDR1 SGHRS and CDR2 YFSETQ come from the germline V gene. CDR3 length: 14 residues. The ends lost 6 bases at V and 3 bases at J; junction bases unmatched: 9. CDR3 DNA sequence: TGCGCCAGCACCAATTCCAGGGAGGGCTACGAGCAGTACTTC. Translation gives CASTNSREGYEQYF.

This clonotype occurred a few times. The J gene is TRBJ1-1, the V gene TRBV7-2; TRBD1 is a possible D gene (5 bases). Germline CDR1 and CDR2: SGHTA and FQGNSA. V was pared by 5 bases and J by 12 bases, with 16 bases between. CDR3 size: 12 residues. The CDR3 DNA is TGTGCCAGCAGCCCCCAAGCCGAGGGGACTTTCTTT. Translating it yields CASSPQAEGTFF.

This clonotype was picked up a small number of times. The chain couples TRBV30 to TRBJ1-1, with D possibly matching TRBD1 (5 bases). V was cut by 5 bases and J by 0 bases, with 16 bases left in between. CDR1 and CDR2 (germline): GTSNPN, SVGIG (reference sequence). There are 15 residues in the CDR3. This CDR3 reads CAWDSFPTVNTEAFF. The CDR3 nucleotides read TGTGCCTGGGACTCCTTCCCGACAGTGAACACTGAAGCTTTCTTT. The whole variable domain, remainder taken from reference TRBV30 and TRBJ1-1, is SQTIHQWPATLVQPVGSPLSLECTVEGTSNPNLYWYRQAAGRGLQLLFYSVGIGQISSEVPQNLSASRPQDRQFILSSKKLLLSDSGFYLCAWDSFPTVNTEAFFGQGTRLTVV.

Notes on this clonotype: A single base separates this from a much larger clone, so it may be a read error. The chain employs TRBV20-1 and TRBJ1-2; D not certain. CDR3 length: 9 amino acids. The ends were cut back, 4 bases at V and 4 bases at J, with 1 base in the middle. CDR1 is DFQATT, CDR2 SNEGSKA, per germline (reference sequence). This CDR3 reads CSATYGYTF. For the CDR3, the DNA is TGCAGTGCTACCTATGGCTACACCTTC.

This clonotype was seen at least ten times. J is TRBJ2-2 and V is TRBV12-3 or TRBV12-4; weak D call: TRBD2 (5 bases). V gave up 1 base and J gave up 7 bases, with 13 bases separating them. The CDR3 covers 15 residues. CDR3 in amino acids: CASSLVQLGSGELFF. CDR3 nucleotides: TGTGCCAGCAGTTTAGTCCAACTTGGGAGCGGGGAGCTGTTTTTT.

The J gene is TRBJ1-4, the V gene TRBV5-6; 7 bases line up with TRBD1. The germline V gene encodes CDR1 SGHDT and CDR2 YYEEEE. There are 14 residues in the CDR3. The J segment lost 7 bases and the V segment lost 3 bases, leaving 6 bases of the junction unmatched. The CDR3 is CASSSQGEAEKLFF. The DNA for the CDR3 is TGTGCCAGCAGCTCCCAGGGGGAAGCTGAAAAACTGTTTTTT.

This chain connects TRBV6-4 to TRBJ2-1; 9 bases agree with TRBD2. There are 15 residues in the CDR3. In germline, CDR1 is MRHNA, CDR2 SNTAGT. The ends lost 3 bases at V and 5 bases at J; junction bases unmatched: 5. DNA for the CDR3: TGTGCCAGCAGTGAAGGCCTAGCGGGGAACAATGAGCAGTTCTTC. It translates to CASSEGLAGNNEQFF.

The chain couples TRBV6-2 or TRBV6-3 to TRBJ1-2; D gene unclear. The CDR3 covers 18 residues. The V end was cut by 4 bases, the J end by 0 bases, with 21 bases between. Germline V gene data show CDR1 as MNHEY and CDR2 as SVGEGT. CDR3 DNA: TGTGCCAGCAGTTCCTTCCCAAGGTTAGCGGAGGCTAACTATGGCTACACCTTC. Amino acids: CASSSFPRLAEANYGYTF.